This record concerns one TCR beta chain sequence. Some clones are missing from TCRdb's copy, which holds only in-frame ones; the method was immunoSEQ multiplex PCR. Of 95,000 to 150,000 clones listed, just under 90% are singletons. This entry comes from a study of control samples from healthy donors and cancer patients. V dropped 2 bases and J dropped 2 bases, with 9 bases sitting between them. Germline values: CDR1 SQVTM, CDR2 ANQGSEA. CDR3 size: 13 residues. The sample taken for sequencing was blood. The clonotype comes from a young man in good health. This chain links TRBV29-1 with TRBJ1-2; D remains unclear. CDR3 protein: CSVEIVQNYGYTF. In nucleotides, the CDR3 is TGCAGCGTTGAAATAGTACAGAACTATGGCTACACCTTC. Together with reference TRBV29-1 and TRBJ1-2, the CDR3 gives the full variable domain: SAVISQKPSRDICQRGTSLTIQCQVDSQVTMMFWYRQQPGQSLTLIATANQGSEATYESGFVIDKFPISRPNLTFSTLTVSNMSPEDSSIYLCSVEIVQNYGYTFGSGTRLTVV.